These 24 T cell receptor beta chains came from one sample sequenced in a study of vaccination and CD4 T cells after COVID-19. Indicated treatment: roughly 10-day PBMC culture with coronavirus spike peptide pools or control peptides (ViraFEST assay). Before the COVID-19 pandemic (2011-2018), CD4+ T cells were obtained from the unexposed donor. Cultured CD4+ T-cell DNA underwent Oncomine TCR Beta short-read sequencing. TCRdb itself ran the PCR reads through MiXCR, one entry per CDR3 protein. The table lists about 5,600 distinct CDR3 sequences, around 47% of them singletons, with around 35% in the top ten. Their specific antigens are unknown. Sequences were obtained from CD4+ T cells from blood, cultured in vitro. The receptors originated from a human donor in good health.

The rearrangement links TRBV19 to TRBJ2-7; TRBD1 is a possible D gene (6 bases). V lost 1 base, J lost 5 bases, and 12 bases lay in between. Germline CDR1 LNHDA, CDR2 SQIVND (reference sequence). This CDR3 spans 14 amino acids. CDR3 protein: CASSIVGRGNEQYF. In DNA form, the CDR3 reads TGTGCCAGTAGTATAGTGGGCAGGGGAAACGAGCAGTACTTC.

V and J are TRBV7-3 and TRBJ2-3, with unresolved D. The CDR3 runs to 14 residues. The V end lost 1 base, the J end lost 2 bases, and 7 bases lay between the germline ends. In germline, CDR1 is SGHTA, CDR2 FQGTGA. The CDR3 is CASSLRAATDTQYF. CDR3 DNA: TGTGCCAGCAGCTTAAGGGCAGCCACAGATACGCAGTATTTT.

This chain connects TRBV30 to TRBJ1-1, with D unresolved. CDR3 length: 15 residues. V dropped 2 bases and J dropped 1 base, with 14 bases sitting between them. CDR1 and CDR2 (germline): GTSNPN, SVGIG (reference sequence). The CDR3 region has the DNA TGTGCCTGGAGTAACCTCGGGCAGGAGAACACTGAAGCTTTCTTT. Translated, it gives CAWSNLGQENTEAFF.

This clonotype is medium-sized (0.01 to 0.1%). The chain is built from TRBV6-1 and TRBJ1-1; possible D gene TRBD1, 6 bases. The CDR3 loop spans 16 amino acids. CDR1 is MNHNS, CDR2 SASEGT, per germline. V dropped 2 bases and J dropped 1 base, with 14 bases sitting between them. The CDR3 coding sequence is TGTGCCAGCAGTGAAATGAATGGGGGCCCGAACACTGAAGCTTTCTTT. As protein: CASSEMNGGPNTEAFF.

This clonotype turned up a few times. The V gene is TRBV30, the J gene TRBJ2-7; D unresolved. The germline V gene has CDR1 GTSNPN and CDR2 SVGIG (reference sequence). The CDR3 runs to 10 residues. V was pared by 5 bases and J by 8 bases, with 10 bases between. In DNA form, the CDR3 reads TGTGCCTGGGGTAATTCGAAGCAGTACTTC. Residues: CAWGNSKQYF.

This clonotype was recorded only once. The CDR3 ends on some other residue instead of the conserved phenylalanine or tryptophan, so this is likely a read error. The J gene is TRBJ1-1, the V gene TRBV6-1; tentatively, D is TRBD1 (5 bases). V lost 6 bases and J lost 1, with 9 bases in between. CDR3 length: 13 residues. CDR1 and CDR2 (germline): MNHNS, SASEGT. The CDR3 DNA sequence: TGTGCCAGCAGCTCGGGGGGGAACACTGAAGCTTTCTCT. The encoded protein is CASSSGGNTEAFS.

V and J are TRBV10-3 and TRBJ2-5; tentatively, D is TRBD1 or TRBD2 (5 bases each). This CDR3 is 14 amino acids long. V lost 8 bases and J lost 3, with 16 bases in between. Per the germline V gene, CDR1 is ENHRY and CDR2 is SYGVKD. The CDR3 DNA is TGTGCCATCGGGGGTGGGGCAGCCGAAGAGACCCAGTACTTC. Translating it yields CAIGGGAAEETQYF.

This clonotype was counted between two and nine times. The chain recombines TRBV12-3 or TRBV12-4 with TRBJ1-2; a weak D match, TRBD1 (5 bases). Trimming pared 6 bases from V and 4 bases from J, leaving 12 bases between. The CDR3 extends over 13 amino acids. The CDR3 is CASSPYGGYGYTF. The DNA of the CDR3 is TGTGCCAGCAGCCCGTATGGGGGCTATGGCTACACCTTC.

This clonotype was detected only a few times. The gene calls are TRBV7-2 and TRBJ2-2; 7 bases agree with TRBD2. Trimming took 1 base from V and 5 from J; bases not matched to a gene: 1. The germline V gene encodes CDR1 SGHTA and CDR2 FQGNSA. The CDR3 is made up of 14 amino acids. DNA for the CDR3: TGTGCCAGCAGCTTAGGACTAGCAACCGGGGAGCTGTTTTTT. It translates to CASSLGLATGELFF.

Remarks on this clonotype: At one end, the junction sequence differs from germline, possibly due to a read error. The V and J genes are TRBV5-4 and TRBJ1-2, with D perhaps matching TRBD1 (6 bases). The CDR3 is 13 amino acids. The germline V gene has CDR1 SGHNT and CDR2 YYREEE (reference sequence). The CDR3 nucleotides are TGTGCCAGCAGCTCAACTCACAGGGTTGGCTGCACCTTC. Its protein is CASSSTHRVGCTF. Full variable domain (missing parts from reference TRBV5-4 and TRBJ1-2): ETGVTQSPTHLIKTRGQQVTLRCSSQSGHNTVSWYQQALGQGPQFIFQYYREEENGRGNFPPRFSGLQFPNYSSELNVNALELDDSALYLCASSSTHRVGCTFGSGTRLTVV.

The gene calls are TRBV12-3 or TRBV12-4 and TRBJ2-5; D gene ambiguous. CDR3 length: 14 amino acids. V was shortened by 6 bases and J by 4 bases, with 15 bases between the two germline ends. For the CDR3, the DNA is TGTGCCAGCAGCCCCCCAACGAGATTAGAGACCCAGTACTTC. Its translation is CASSPPTRLETQYF.

DNA of the CDR3: TGTGCCAGCTCACCTTGGGACACCCGGAACACTGAAGCTTTCTTT. Amino acid sequence: CASSPWDTRNTEAFF. The J gene is TRBJ1-1, the V gene TRBV18, with D tentatively TRBD1 (6 bases). Per germline, CDR1 KGHSH and CDR2 LQKENI. The CDR3 spans 15 residues. Between the trimmed V and J ends, which lost 3 bases and 1 base, there was a span of 12 bases. The full variable domain, rest sourced from reference TRBV18 and TRBJ1-1, is NAGVMQNPRHLVRRRGQEARLRCSPMKGHSHVYWYRQLPEEGLKFMVYLQKENIIDESGMPKERFSAEFPKEGPSILRIQQVVRGDSAAYFCASSPWDTRNTEAFFGQGTRLTVV.

This clonotype was counted a few times. The genes are TRBV6-1 and TRBJ1-1; D gene unclear. V was cut by 11 bases and J by 1 base, with 17 bases left in between. The length of the CDR3 is 14 residues. Looked up from germline, CDR1 is MNHNS and CDR2 is SASEGT. CDR3 protein: CAGRTYGKNTEAFF. The CDR3 nucleotides are TGTGCCGGGCGGACCTACGGCAAGAACACTGAAGCTTTCTTT.

This chain links TRBV7-9 with TRBJ1-3; TRBD1 matches 10 bases. CDR1 is SEHNR, CDR2 FQNEAQ, per germline (reference sequence). Trimming removed 3 bases from V and 2 bases from J; junction bases left unmatched: 1. The length of the CDR3 is 15 residues. The CDR3 nucleotides are TGTGCCAGCAGCTTGGGGACAGGGGCTGGAAACACCATATATTTT. Translated, it gives CASSLGTGAGNTIYF.

The rearrangement links TRBV5-1 to TRBJ1-2, with D perhaps matching TRBD1 (6 bases). The germline V and J ends were trimmed by 0 bases and 6 bases, with 15 bases remaining between them. This CDR3 has 15 residues. Germline V gene sequence: CDR1 SGHRS, CDR2 YFSETQ. Here the CDR3 reads CASSLALGGSDGYTF. The CDR3 nucleotides are TGCGCCAGCAGCTTGGCCTTGGGGGGCTCGGATGGCTACACCTTC.

This chain uses TRBV25-1 with TRBJ1-1; D is unresolved. Trimming shortened V by 4 bases and J by 7 bases, and 7 bases separated the two germline ends. Germline V gives CDR1 MGHDK, CDR2 SYGVNS. This CDR3 contains 11 residues. CDR3: CASSGELEAFF. The CDR3 DNA is TGTGCCAGCAGTGGAGAGCTTGAAGCTTTCTTT.

The sample holds a few counts of this clonotype. The gene calls are TRBV7-6 and TRBJ1-1; TRBD1 is a possible D gene (5 bases). The CDR3 contains 13 residues. CDR1 is SGHVS and CDR2 is FNYEAQ in the germline V gene. Trimming pared 5 bases from V and 1 base from J, leaving 8 bases between. CDR3 region: CASSRDGNTEAFF. The CDR3 DNA sequence: TGTGCCAGCAGCCGGGACGGGAACACTGAAGCTTTCTTT.

J is TRBJ2-5 and V is TRBV6-1; D may be TRBD2 (7 bases). CDR1 and CDR2 (germline): MNHNS, SASEGT. The CDR3 is made up of 14 amino acids. Trimming pared 8 bases from V and 5 bases from J, leaving 18 bases between. CDR3 amino acids: CASAREAGAETQYF. In DNA, the CDR3 is TGTGCCAGCGCGAGGGAGGCGGGGGCTGAGACCCAGTACTTC.

The table lists this clonotype with a few counts. The genes are TRBV27 and TRBJ1-2; possibly TRBD1 for D (6 bases). Germline lookup yields CDR1 MNHEY and CDR2 SMNVEV (reference sequence). Trimming shortened V by 6 bases and J by 0 bases, and 11 bases separated the two germline ends. This CDR3 has 14 residues. In nucleotides, the CDR3 is TGTGCCAGCAGCCCGGACAGAACTAACTATGGCTACACCTTC. It translates to CASSPDRTNYGYTF.

For this clonotype: One junction end disagrees with the germline gene, perhaps due to a read error. This chain connects TRBV11-2 to TRBJ1-1, with unresolved D. The germline gives CDR1 SGHAT, CDR2 FQNNGV. This CDR3 is built from 11 residues. The CDR3 spells CASSLGAEAFF. CDR3 DNA sequence: TGTGCCAGCAGCTTAGGGGCTGAGGCTTTCTTT. Full variable domain (rest looked up from reference TRBV11-2 and TRBJ1-1): EAGVAQSPRYKIIEKRQSVAFWCNPISGHATLYWYQQILGQGPKLLIQFQNNGVVDDSQLPKDRFSAERLKGVDSTLKIQPAKLEDSAVYLCASSLGAEAFFGQGTRLTVV.

This clonotype has more than one count but fewer than ten. The chain carries TRBV6-1 and TRBJ1-1; TRBD1 matches 9 bases. The CDR3 is made up of 13 amino acids. Germline loops: CDR1 MNHNS, CDR2 SASEGT. Unmatched junction bases numbered 6, after V lost 6 bases and J lost 7 bases. CDR3 nucleotides: TGTGCCAGCAGGAAGACAGGGGGAAGTGAAGCTTTCTTT. This sequence encodes CASRKTGGSEAFF.

This clonotype was recorded a few times. The chain is built from TRBV7-2 and TRBJ1-1; D might be TRBD1 (6 bases). The CDR3 loop spans 11 amino acids. Trimming cost V 6 bases and J 11 bases, with 13 bases left between them. CDR1 and CDR2 from the germline V gene are SGHTA and FQGNSA. The CDR3: CASRYPGDAFF. CDR3 nucleotide sequence: TGTGCCAGCAGGTACCCAGGGGACGCTTTCTTT. Looking up the rest from reference TRBV7-2 and TRBJ1-1 gives the full variable domain: GAGVSQSPSNKVTEKGKDVELRCDPISGHTALYWYRQSLGQGLEFLIYFQGNSAPDKSGLPSDRFSAERTGGSVSTLTIQRTQQEDSAVYLCASRYPGDAFFGQGTRLTVV.

This clonotype ranks as medium-sized. J is TRBJ1-6 and V is TRBV5-1, with 7 bases fitting TRBD1. This CDR3 has 15 amino acids. The germline V gene has CDR1 SGHRS and CDR2 YFSETQ. V lost 0 bases to trimming and J lost 9 bases; unmatched junction nucleotides: 6. CDR3 region: CASSLEQGVSSPLHF. DNA of the CDR3: TGCGCCAGCAGCTTGGAGCAGGGGGTGAGTTCACCCCTCCACTTT.

The rearrangement links TRBV20-1 to TRBJ1-4; the D gene is possibly TRBD1 (5 bases). This CDR3 region has 13 residues. Trimming cost V 6 bases and J 5 bases, with 13 bases left between them. Per germline, CDR1 DFQATT and CDR2 SNEGSKA (reference sequence). The CDR3 here is CSAQQQANEKLFF. The CDR3 bases are TGCAGTGCCCAGCAACAGGCGAATGAAAAACTGTTTTTT.